The 22 T cell receptor beta chains below come from one sample, sequenced in a study of identical twins. A single record per CDR3 protein comes from TCRdb applying MiXCR to the 5' RACE reads. Of around 1.7 million distinct CDR3 sequences listed, about 30% are singletons. The sample was cord blood. These receptors were taken from a newborn girl in good health.

There are a few counts of this clonotype. The V call is TRBV4-2, the J call TRBJ2-7, with no clear D. The CDR3 is 15 residues long. The germline V and J ends were trimmed by 1 base and 4 bases, with 14 bases remaining between them. Germline V lookup: CDR1 LGHNA, CDR2 YNFKEQ. The CDR3 protein is CASSQVQDAGYEQYF. CDR3 nucleotide sequence: TGTGCCAGCAGCCAAGTGCAGGACGCCGGGTACGAGCAGTACTTC.

This clonotype has more than one count but fewer than ten. Here the CDR3 reads CASSSGQRSNTEAFF. The DNA for the CDR3 is TGCGCCAGCAGCTCTGGACAGCGATCAAACACTGAAGCTTTCTTT. The V gene is TRBV5-1, the J gene TRBJ1-1; tentative D call: TRBD1 (6 bases). Looked up from germline, CDR1 is SGHRS and CDR2 is YFSETQ. This CDR3 spans 15 amino acids. The ends were cut back, 3 bases at V and 2 bases at J, with 14 bases in the middle.

The chain is built from TRBV7-9 and TRBJ1-5, with no clear D. Germline values: CDR1 SEHNR, CDR2 FQNEAQ (reference sequence). The germline V and J ends were trimmed by 5 bases and 2 bases, with 13 bases remaining between them. The CDR3 contains 15 residues. The CDR3 nucleotides are TGTGCCAGCAGCCCGGGGAGGCCTGGCAATCAGCCCCAGCATTTT. Encoded protein: CASSPGRPGNQPQHF.

This chain uses TRBV2 with TRBJ1-1; no clear D gene. CDR1 is SNHLY, CDR2 FYNNEI, per germline. V lost 5 bases and J lost 0, with 13 bases in between. CDR3 size: 15 residues. CDR3 amino acids: CASSWRAGMNTEAFF. Written as DNA, the CDR3 is TGTGCCAGCAGTTGGCGGGCGGGGATGAACACTGAAGCTTTCTTT.

V gene TRBV30 combines with J gene TRBJ1-2; D is unresolved. This CDR3 is 13 amino acids long. CDR1 and CDR2 from the germline V gene are GTSNPN and SVGIG (reference sequence). V was shortened by 0 bases and J by 4 bases, with 9 bases between the two germline ends. DNA for the CDR3: TGTGCCTGGAGTGTAGATTACAGCTATGGCTACACCTTC. Its protein product is CAWSVDYSYGYTF.

This chain links TRBV6-5 with TRBJ2-5; D uncertain. Germline-derived CDR1 and CDR2 are MNHEY and SVGAGI. CDR3 length: 13 residues. Trimming shortened V by 6 bases and J by 5 bases, and 13 bases separated the two germline ends. CDR3: CASSWAIYETQYF. The DNA of the CDR3 is TGTGCCAGCAGCTGGGCCATCTACGAGACCCAGTACTTC.

Regarding this clonotype: This may come from a read error, since a much larger clone is one base off. The gene calls are TRBV4-2 and TRBJ2-7; tentative D call: TRBD1 (5 bases). Germline loops: CDR1 LGHNA, CDR2 YNFKEQ. V lost 0 bases to trimming and J lost 3 bases, with 15 bases between them. There are 16 residues in the CDR3. The chain's CDR3 is CASSQDRQLQNYEQYF. CDR3 sequence (DNA): TGTGCCAGCAGCCAAGATCGACAGCTGCAGAACTACGAGCAGTACTTC.

This clonotype was picked up a small number of times. The junction differs from germline at one of its ends, possibly a read error. The chain couples TRBV10-3 to TRBJ2-7, with a possible D match to TRBD2 (5 bases). The germline CDR1 and CDR2 sequences are ENHRY and SYGVKD. The CDR3 totals 14 residues. The CDR3 loop reads CTISAGLVSYEQYF. The CDR3 bases are TGTACCATCAGTGCAGGACTCGTCTCCTACGAGCAGTACTTC.

This clonotype was recorded only once. The junction departs from germline at one end; a sequencing error may be responsible. This chain connects TRBV20-1 to TRBJ2-1; TRBD2 aligns across 12 bases. Germline V gives CDR1 DFQATT, CDR2 SNEGSKA (reference sequence). The length of the CDR3 is 14 residues. CDR3 in amino acids: CSATSGGGYNGQFF. CDR3 DNA sequence: TGCAGTGCTACTAGCGGGGGGGGCTACAATGGGCAGTTCTTC.

This clonotype has more than one count but fewer than ten. V usage is TRBV25-1 and J usage is TRBJ1-2; D gene ambiguous. Between the trimmed V and J ends, which lost 1 base and 4 bases, there was a span of 10 bases. CDR1 and CDR2 (germline): MGHDK, SYGVNS. The CDR3 has 14 amino acids. This CDR3 reads CASSESPGLYGYTF. The CDR3 DNA is TGTGCCAGCAGTGAATCGCCAGGACTCTATGGCTACACCTTC.

In this sample, this clonotype turned up a few times. The rearrangement uses TRBV5-1 and TRBJ2-3, with TRBD1 as a possible D gene (6 bases). Trimming shortened V by 1 base and J by 5 bases, and 11 bases separated the two germline ends. Germline loops: CDR1 SGHRS, CDR2 YFSETQ. This CDR3 contains 14 residues. The DNA of the CDR3 is TGCGCCAGCAGCTTGTTGGGACAACGAGATACGCAGTATTTT. Translating gives CASSLLGQRDTQYF. The full variable domain, with the rest looked up from reference TRBV5-1 and TRBJ2-3, is KAGVTQTPRYLIKTRGQQVTLSCSPISGHRSVSWYQQTPGQGLQFLFEYFSETQRNKGNFPGRFSGRQFSNSRSEMNVSTLELGDSALYLCASSLLGQRDTQYFGPGTRLTVL.

The chain uses TRBV5-1 and TRBJ2-3, with D maybe TRBD1 (5 bases). The CDR3 is 12 residues long. Germline lookup yields CDR1 SGHRS and CDR2 YFSETQ. V dropped 5 bases and J dropped 6 bases, with 10 bases sitting between them. CDR3 sequence (DNA): TGCGCCAGCAGGTTCAGGGCCGATACGCAGTATTTT. Translated, it gives CASRFRADTQYF.

About this clonotype itself: At one end, the junction sequence differs from germline, possibly due to a read error. The chain recombines TRBV24-1 with TRBJ2-4, with D unresolved. The DNA matches TRBJ2-7 better at its end, which makes the J call doubtful. The length of the CDR3 is 13 residues. Germline V gene data show CDR1 as KGHDR and CDR2 as SFDVKD. Here the CDR3 reads CAASVPETYEQYF. The DNA of the CDR3 is TGTGCCGCCAGTGTGCCAGAGACCTACGAGCAGTACTTC.

For this clonotype: A read error may produce the germline difference seen at one junction end. The chain has TRBV7-2 and TRBJ2-5, with unresolved D. Germline-derived CDR1 and CDR2 are SGHTA and FQGNSA. This CDR3 region has 12 residues. The CDR3 bases are TGTGCCAGCAGCTCATTACGTGAGACCCATTACTTC. Protein product: CASSSLRETHYF.

This clonotype was seen only a few times. V and J are TRBV28 and TRBJ1-2; 7 bases match TRBD1. The CDR3 is 15 amino acids. The V gene's germline CDR1 is MDHEN and CDR2 SYDVKM. Unmatched junction bases numbered 11, after V lost 3 bases and J lost 7 bases. As DNA, the CDR3 is TGTGCCAGCAGTTTCCTAGACAGGGCCCAAAGTGGCTACACCTTC. Translation: CASSFLDRAQSGYTF.

This clonotype was detected only a few times. This chain joins TRBV11-2 and TRBJ2-5; 8 bases agree with TRBD1. The germline gives CDR1 SGHAT, CDR2 FQNNGV. V shed 6 bases, J shed 5 bases, and the junction held 5 bases outside the gene matches. The CDR3 length is 13 residues. The CDR3 coding sequence is TGTGCCAGCAGTCAGACAGGGGCGGAGACCCAGTACTTC. It codes for CASSQTGAETQYF.

This chain joins TRBV28 and TRBJ2-3; perhaps TRBD1 as D (6 bases). Trimming pared 6 bases from V and 3 bases from J, leaving 19 bases between. Germline V gene sequence: CDR1 MDHEN, CDR2 SYDVKM. The CDR3 has 16 amino acids. This chain's CDR3 is CASRLDSLEWTDTQYF. In DNA form, the CDR3 reads TGTGCCAGCAGACTGGACAGCCTTGAGTGGACAGATACGCAGTATTTT.

The chain is built from TRBV7-9 and TRBJ1-1, with 7 positions matching TRBD1. Looked up from germline, CDR1 is SEHNR and CDR2 is FQNEAQ (reference sequence). The length of the CDR3 is 13 residues. V gave up 2 bases and J gave up 8 bases; unmatched junction bases: 5. The CDR3 protein is CASSLRGTVEAFF. DNA of the CDR3: TGTGCCAGCAGCTTACGGGGGACAGTGGAAGCTTTCTTT. Combining the CDR3 with reference TRBV7-9 and TRBJ1-1 gives the whole variable domain DTGVSQNPRHKITKRGQNVTFRCDPISEHNRLYWYRQTLGQGPEFLTYFQNEAQLEKSRLLSDRFSAERPKGSFSTLEIQRTEQGDSAMYLCASSLRGTVEAFFGQGTRLTVV.

This clonotype was seen only once. The rearrangement links TRBV11-2 to TRBJ2-1, with 14 bases aligning to TRBD2. CDR1 SGHAT and CDR2 FQNNGV come from the germline V gene. The V gene end was trimmed by 1 base and the J gene end by 0 bases; junction bases not matched to a gene: 8. The CDR3 has 20 amino acids. The CDR3 region has the DNA TGTGCCAGCAGCTTAGGGGGACTAGCGGGAGCCCTTAGCTCCTACAATGAGCAGTTCTTC. Translated: CASSLGGLAGALSSYNEQFF.

This clonotype was counted a few times. The V gene is TRBV4-1, the J gene TRBJ1-5; D not certain. V lost 1 base, J lost 6 bases, and 10 bases lay in between. CDR1 and CDR2 (germline): MGHRA, YSYEKL. The CDR3 has 14 residues. This CDR3 is CASSQVPMGQPQHF. In DNA, the CDR3 is TGCGCCAGCAGCCAAGTGCCAATGGGTCAGCCCCAGCATTTT.

In DNA, the CDR3 is TGTGCCAGCAGCCAAGTTAAGGGTTATGGGGTAGGGCACACAGATACGCAGTATTTT. Its protein product is CASSQVKGYGVGHTDTQYF. The V and J genes are TRBV4-2 and TRBJ2-3; D is uncertain. V gave up 1 base and J gave up 2 bases, with 22 bases separating them. Germline values: CDR1 LGHNA, CDR2 YNFKEQ. This CDR3 comprises 19 residues.

This chain connects TRBV24-1 to TRBJ2-5, with D perhaps matching TRBD1 (6 bases). The V and J ends lost 3 bases and 5 bases respectively, with 6 bases between them. Germline values: CDR1 KGHDR, CDR2 SFDVKD. This CDR3 spans 12 amino acids. The CDR3 DNA reads as TGTGCCACCAGTGATGACAGGGAGACCCAGTACTTC. As protein: CATSDDRETQYF.